The 12 T cell receptor beta chains presented below share a single source sample, sequenced in a study of cytomegalovirus exposure and HLA in healthy donors. Some clones are missing from TCRdb's copy, which holds only in-frame ones; the method was immunoSEQ multiplex PCR. The sample carries 150,000 to 180,000 clones, about 86% recorded once. Sequences were obtained from PBMCs. These receptors were obtained from a human donor in good health.

J is TRBJ1-4 and V is TRBV4-3, with D possibly TRBD1 on 5 matching bases. The CDR3 length is 16 residues. The germline V and J ends were trimmed by 5 bases and 4 bases, with 17 bases remaining between them. Looked up from germline, CDR1 is LGHNA and CDR2 is YSLEER. CDR3 protein: CASSANLQVVNEKLFF. DNA of the CDR3: TGCGCCAGCAGCGCCAATCTACAGGTCGTTAATGAAAAACTGTTTTTT.

V is TRBV6-1 and J is TRBJ2-6; 7 positions agree with TRBD2. The CDR3 is 21 residues long. In germline, CDR1 is MNHNS, CDR2 SASEGT. Trimming at V came to 0 bases and at J to 0 bases, leaving 14 bases not matched to a gene. Here the CDR3 DNA reads TGTGCCAGCAGTGAAGCCATAGCGGGTAAATTCACATCCTCTGGGGCCAACGTCCTGACTTTC. Translated: CASSEAIAGKFTSSGANVLTF.

The J gene is TRBJ2-7, the V gene TRBV27; 14 bases map to TRBD2. The V and J ends lost 7 bases and 3 bases, in that order; junction bases with no gene match: 5. This CDR3 contains 15 residues. Germline V gene data show CDR1 as MNHEY and CDR2 as SMNVEV (reference sequence). The CDR3 is CASKGLAGVIYEQYF. CDR3 nucleotides: TGTGCCAGCAAGGGACTAGCGGGAGTTATCTACGAGCAGTACTTC.

This rearrangement joins TRBV7-8 to TRBJ1-2, with 9 bases that match TRBD1. Germline-derived CDR1 and CDR2 are SGHVS and FQNEAQ. V lost 5 bases, J lost 3 bases, and 19 bases stayed unmatched. This CDR3 spans 19 amino acids. CDR3 in DNA: TGTGCCAGCAGCGTAACGGGACAGGGCGTAGCCAAACCCTACTATGGCTACACCTTC. Translation: CASSVTGQGVAKPYYGYTF.

The CDR3 spells CASSEPTRRTSDHSSYEQYF. The CDR3 nucleotides read TGCGCCAGCAGTGAGCCTACCCGGAGGACTAGCGACCACAGCTCCTACGAGCAGTACTTC. The chain links TRBV10-2 to TRBJ2-5, with 9 positions matching TRBD2. The J call may be faulty, since TRBJ2-7 better matches the DNA end. Per germline, CDR1 WSHSY and CDR2 SAAADI. The CDR3 consists of 20 residues.

This chain connects TRBV28 to TRBJ2-7, with D possibly TRBD2 on 6 matching bases. The CDR3 runs 16 residues. Trimming pared 7 bases from V and 1 base from J, leaving 20 bases between. Germline assignment: CDR1 MDHEN and CDR2 SYDVKM. The chain's CDR3 is CASKLAPLASSYEQYF. The CDR3 coding sequence is TGTGCCAGCAAGCTAGCGCCGCTTGCCTCTTCCTACGAGCAGTACTTC.

This clone has just a few counts. The chain couples TRBV19 to TRBJ1-2; 10 bases are a match to TRBD1. With 6 bases clipped from V and 8 bases from J, the junction kept 9 bases outside the gene matches. CDR1 is LNHDA, CDR2 SQIVND, per germline (reference sequence). CDR3 length equals 14 residues. The CDR3 bases are TGTGCCAGTAGCCGAGGGACAGGGGAAAAGGGCTACACCTTC. It specifies CASSRGTGEKGYTF. The whole variable domain, remainder taken from reference TRBV19 and TRBJ1-2, is DGGITQSPKYLFRKEGQNVTLSCEQNLNHDAMYWYRQDPGQGLRLIYYSQIVNDFQKGDIAEGYSVSREKKESFPLTVTSAQKNPTAFYLCASSRGTGEKGYTFGSGTRLTVV.

This clone was counted ten times or more. In DNA, the CDR3 is TGTGCCAGCAGCGCGACTCCTACTAGCACAGATACGCAGTATTTT. It encodes CASSATPTSTDTQYF. The rearrangement joins TRBV7-6 to TRBJ2-3, with D hard to call. The germline V gene encodes CDR1 SGHVS and CDR2 FNYEAQ. V lost 5 bases, J lost 0 bases, and 12 bases lay in between. CDR3 size: 15 residues. The entire variable domain, with the rest obtained from reference TRBV7-6 and TRBJ2-3, is as follows: GAGVSQSPRYKVTKRGQDVALRCDPISGHVSLYWYRQALGQGPEFLTYFNYEAQQDKSGLPNDRFSAERPEGSISTLTIQRTEQRDSAMYRCASSATPTSTDTQYFGPGTRLTVL.

V gene TRBV7-2 combines with J gene TRBJ2-1; D may be TRBD2 (6 bases). The germline gives CDR1 SGHTA, CDR2 FQGNSA. The ends were cut back, 1 base at V and 2 bases at J, with 9 bases in the middle. The CDR3 extends over 15 amino acids. The CDR3 bases are TGTGCCAGCAGCTTAGGAGCGGGTGCCTACAATGAGCAGTTCTTC. Residues: CASSLGAGAYNEQFF.

The chain couples TRBV29-1 to TRBJ1-5; 9 positions agree with TRBD1. The V gene's germline CDR1 is SQVTM and CDR2 ANQGSEA. Trimming took 4 bases from V and 1 from J; bases not matched to a gene: 5. CDR3 length equals 15 residues. The CDR3 reads CSVVQGAYSNQPQHF. The DNA for the CDR3 is TGCAGCGTTGTACAGGGGGCTTACAGCAATCAGCCCCAGCATTTT. The full variable domain, in which reference TRBV29-1 and TRBJ1-5 provide the parts outside the CDR3, is SAVISQKPSRDICQRGTSLTIQCQVDSQVTMMFWYRQQPGQSLTLIATANQGSEATYESGFVIDKFPISRPNLTFSTLTVSNMSPEDSSIYLCSVVQGAYSNQPQHFGDGTRLSIL.

The genes are TRBV21-1 and TRBJ1-2; the tabulated D call, TRBD1, remains unverified against the DNA. TRBV21-1 is tagged as a pseudogene. This CDR3 has 17 amino acids. The CDR3 DNA is TGTGCCAGCACCAAGGGGGCAGGGATGATTGCTAACTATGGCTACACCTTC. As protein: CASTKGAGMIANYGYTF.

This clone came up a few times. This sequence joins TRBV6-5 and TRBJ1-6, with D tentatively TRBD1 (5 bases). The germline CDR1 and CDR2 sequences are MNHEY and SVGAGI. The CDR3 is 15 amino acids. V gave up 2 bases and J gave up 7 bases, with 12 bases separating them. DNA for the CDR3: TGTGCCAGCAGTTACGCCGGGGGTCTGAATTCACCCCTCCACTTT. Protein: CASSYAGGLNSPLHF.